A single sample gave rise to the 19 T cell receptor beta chains below, sequenced in a study of blood T cell repertoires in COVID-19. The method was immunoSEQ multiplex PCR; TCRdb's version includes in-frame clones alone and lacks a portion of them. The sample includes a few hundred thousand clones, roughly 84% seen only once; the top ten take 0.87%. The sequencing sample was made of peripheral blood. These receptors all come from a human donor with COVID-19, enrolled during active disease. The donor label of this sample is uncertain.

The chain combines TRBV3-1 (or the pseudogene TRBV3-2) with TRBJ1-5; no clear D gene. The CDR3 consists of 17 residues. Deletions cut 1 base from V and 7 bases from J, with 20 bases between. Per the germline V gene, CDR1 is LGHDT and CDR2 is YNNKEL (reference sequence). This chain's CDR3 is CASSQVSPFQGGQPQHF. The CDR3 nucleotides read TGTGCCAGCAGCCAAGTAAGCCCCTTCCAAGGAGGGCAGCCCCAGCATTTT.

The V and J genes are TRBV18 and TRBJ2-1; 9 nucleotides align to TRBD1. Germline V gene lookup returns CDR1 KGHSH and CDR2 LQKENI. The CDR3 loop spans 17 amino acids. Trimming removed 6 bases from V and 4 bases from J; junction bases left unmatched: 13. This CDR3 is CASSPSGQGKAYNEQFF. Here the CDR3 DNA reads TGTGCCAGCTCGCCTTCAGGACAGGGGAAGGCGTACAATGAGCAGTTCTTC.

This chain connects TRBV3-1 (or the pseudogene TRBV3-2) to TRBJ1-6; D is uncertain. Trimming cost V 7 bases and J 7 bases, with 11 bases left between them. Germline V lookup: CDR1 LGHDT, CDR2 YNNKEL (reference sequence). This CDR3 has 13 residues. Written as DNA, the CDR3 is TGTGCCAGCAAGGAGCGGACGAATTCACCCCTCCACTTT. Its translation is CASKERTNSPLHF.

The V gene is TRBV19, the J gene TRBJ1-5; TRBD1 might be the D (6 bases). The length of the CDR3 is 18 residues. Germline V gene data show CDR1 as LNHDA and CDR2 as SQIVND (reference sequence). The V and J ends lost 0 bases and 11 bases respectively, with 26 bases between them. CDR3 region: CASSIDTGQGRAFLTQHF. For the CDR3, the DNA is TGTGCCAGTAGTATAGATACCGGGCAGGGGCGGGCGTTCTTGACCCAGCATTTT.

This chain uses TRBV6-5 with TRBJ1-2; 7 bases fit TRBD1. With V trimmed by 6 bases and J by 8 bases, 9 bases remained unmatched. The CDR3 sequence is 13 residues long. CDR1 is MNHEY, CDR2 SVGAGI, per germline. The CDR3 bases are TGTGCCAGCAGCAGGGGGGACCTCTACGGCTACACCTTC. This encodes CASSRGDLYGYTF.

The genes are TRBV11-1 and TRBJ2-5, with unresolved D. The ends were cut back, 1 base at V and 3 bases at J, with 6 bases in the middle. The germline CDR1 and CDR2 sequences are SGHAT and FQDESV (reference sequence). The CDR3 has 13 amino acids. Here the CDR3 reads CASSLDREETQYF. The CDR3, as DNA: TGTGCCAGCAGCTTAGACCGAGAAGAGACCCAGTACTTC.

The chain employs TRBV4-3 and TRBJ2-7, with D possibly being TRBD1 (6 bases). The ends were cut back, 0 bases at V and 6 bases at J, with 12 bases in the middle. The CDR3 consists of 14 residues. CDR1 LGHNA and CDR2 YSLEER come from the germline V gene. CDR3 bases: TGCGCCAGCAGCCAAGAACACAGGGCTGGCGAGCAGTACTTC. Amino acids: CASSQEHRAGEQYF.

This clone was seen a single time. The J gene is TRBJ1-1, the V gene TRBV2, with D perhaps TRBD1 (5 bases). V lost 7 bases, J lost 3 bases, and 15 bases lay in between. This CDR3 contains 14 residues. From germline, CDR1 is SNHLY and CDR2 FYNNEI. The chain's CDR3 is CASTYQPGYTEAFF. CDR3 nucleotides: TGTGCCAGCACCTACCAGCCAGGGTACACTGAAGCTTTCTTT.

J is TRBJ2-5 and V is TRBV19, with D maybe TRBD2 (6 bases). Germline V gene sequence: CDR1 LNHDA, CDR2 SQIVND (reference sequence). The V end was cut by 1 base, the J end by 5 bases, with 17 bases between. This CDR3 is 16 amino acids long. The CDR3 region has the DNA TGTGCCAGTAGTATAGGAATGGAAGCAGGGAGGGAGACCCAGTACTTC. It translates to CASSIGMEAGRETQYF.

The DNA for the CDR3 is TGTGCTAGTGGTTTGGTACCGAGGGAAGAGAACTATGGCTACACCTTC. Protein: CASGLVPREENYGYTF. The genes are TRBV12-5 and TRBJ1-2; no clear D. V gave up 0 bases and J gave up 2 bases, with 13 bases separating them. CDR1 is LGHNT, CDR2 FRNRAP, per germline. The CDR3 is 16 residues long.

The rearrangement uses TRBV12-3 or TRBV12-4 and TRBJ2-3, with D perhaps matching TRBD2 (5 bases). Trimming removed 5 bases at V and 7 bases at J, with 13 bases between. The CDR3 has 13 residues. CDR3 amino acids: CASSPPGIYTQYF. As DNA, the CDR3 is TGTGCCAGCAGTCCGCCGGGGATTTATACGCAGTATTTT.

This clone appeared a single time. The chain employs TRBV7-9 and TRBJ2-7, with D tentatively TRBD1 (6 bases). Germline CDR1 reads SEHNR; CDR2 reads FQNEAQ (reference sequence). With 4 bases removed from V and 5 bases from J, the gap between germline ends came to 15 bases. This CDR3 spans 14 amino acids. CDR3: CASSWDTVSDEQYF. CDR3 nucleotides: TGTGCCAGCAGCTGGGACACGGTGTCGGACGAGCAGTACTTC.

This chain uses TRBV6-6 with TRBJ1-4; the match to TRBD1 covers 10 bases. V dropped 4 bases and J dropped 6; count of bases not matched to a gene: 5. The CDR3 sequence is 15 residues long. Germline CDR1 MNHNY, CDR2 SVGAGI (reference sequence). The CDR3 protein is CASSSGGQGYEKLFF. As DNA, the CDR3 is TGTGCCAGCAGTTCCGGGGGACAGGGGTATGAAAAACTGTTTTTT.

As concerns this clone: A read error may be the cause here, since a much bigger clone is one base away. Different DNA sequences within this sample yield the same CDR3. The chain carries TRBV28 and TRBJ1-2; tentative D call: TRBD1 (6 bases). This CDR3 is 13 amino acids long. The V end lost 3 bases, the J end lost 5 bases, and 10 bases lay between the germline ends. Germline V CDR1 and CDR2: MDHEN, SYDVKM. CDR3 region: CASSLRQGYGYTF. Written as DNA, the CDR3 is TGTGCCAGCAGTTTGAGGCAGGGGTATGGCTACACCTTC.

The rearrangement uses TRBV5-1 and TRBJ1-1; tentatively, D is TRBD1 (6 bases). CDR1 and CDR2 (germline): SGHRS, YFSETQ. CDR3 length: 16 residues. The V gene lost 4 bases and the J gene lost 0 bases, with 16 bases spanning the gap. The CDR3, as DNA: TGCGCCAGCAGCCCGGGTGACAGGTTTCTGAACACTGAAGCTTTCTTT. The encoded protein is CASSPGDRFLNTEAFF. Full variable domain (outside the CDR3, taken from reference TRBV5-1 and TRBJ1-1): KAGVTQTPRYLIKTRGQQVTLSCSPISGHRSVSWYQQTPGQGLQFLFEYFSETQRNKGNFPGRFSGRQFSNSRSEMNVSTLELGDSALYLCASSPGDRFLNTEAFFGQGTRLTVV.

The chain links TRBV10-2 to TRBJ1-1, with D possibly matching TRBD1 (5 bases). Trimming left V 7 bases short and J 4 bases short, with 10 bases between. The germline CDR1 and CDR2 sequences are WSHSY and SAAADI. The CDR3 is made up of 12 amino acids. This CDR3 reads CASTQALTEAFF. CDR3 DNA: TGCGCCAGCACACAGGCCCTCACTGAAGCTTTCTTT.

For this clone: Other DNA sequences in the same sample also yield this CDR3. The chain links TRBV5-1 to TRBJ2-3; tentatively, D is TRBD1 (6 bases). The CDR3 covers 15 residues. V dropped 0 bases and J dropped 0 bases, with 8 bases sitting between them. Germline-derived CDR1 and CDR2 are SGHRS and YFSETQ. For the CDR3, the DNA is TGCGCCAGCAGCTTGGACAGGGCAAGCACAGATACGCAGTATTTT. This codes for CASSLDRASTDTQYF.

This clone was seen more than once but under ten times. The chain uses TRBV11-3 and TRBJ1-2, with 9 bases lining up with TRBD1. V dropped 2 bases and J dropped 0; count of bases not matched to a gene: 10. The germline gives CDR1 SGHNT, CDR2 YENEEA. The CDR3 has 18 amino acids. The CDR3 sequence: CASSLMTQGANANYGYTF. CDR3 in DNA: TGTGCCAGCAGCTTAATGACACAGGGGGCAAACGCTAACTATGGCTACACCTTC.

The rearrangement links TRBV6-5 to TRBJ1-2, with D unclear. CDR1 and CDR2 (germline): MNHEY, SVGAGI. V was cut by 0 bases and J by 8 bases, with 16 bases left in between. The CDR3 extends over 15 amino acids. The CDR3 spells CASSYSTVRRNGYTF. CDR3 nucleotides: TGTGCCAGCAGTTACTCGACGGTCAGGCGTAACGGCTACACCTTC.